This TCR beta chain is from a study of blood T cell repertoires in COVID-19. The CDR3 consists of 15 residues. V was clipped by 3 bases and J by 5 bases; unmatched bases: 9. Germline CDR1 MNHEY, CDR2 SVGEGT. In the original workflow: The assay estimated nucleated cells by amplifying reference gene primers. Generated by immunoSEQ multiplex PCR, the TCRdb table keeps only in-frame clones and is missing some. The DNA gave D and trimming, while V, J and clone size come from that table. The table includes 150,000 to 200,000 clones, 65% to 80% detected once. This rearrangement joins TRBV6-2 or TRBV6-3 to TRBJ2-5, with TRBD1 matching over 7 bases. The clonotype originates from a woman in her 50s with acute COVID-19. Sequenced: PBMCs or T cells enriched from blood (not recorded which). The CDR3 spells CASSYGHRGRETQYF. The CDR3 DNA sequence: TGTGCCAGCAGTTATGGGCACAGGGGACGGGAGACCCAGTACTTC.